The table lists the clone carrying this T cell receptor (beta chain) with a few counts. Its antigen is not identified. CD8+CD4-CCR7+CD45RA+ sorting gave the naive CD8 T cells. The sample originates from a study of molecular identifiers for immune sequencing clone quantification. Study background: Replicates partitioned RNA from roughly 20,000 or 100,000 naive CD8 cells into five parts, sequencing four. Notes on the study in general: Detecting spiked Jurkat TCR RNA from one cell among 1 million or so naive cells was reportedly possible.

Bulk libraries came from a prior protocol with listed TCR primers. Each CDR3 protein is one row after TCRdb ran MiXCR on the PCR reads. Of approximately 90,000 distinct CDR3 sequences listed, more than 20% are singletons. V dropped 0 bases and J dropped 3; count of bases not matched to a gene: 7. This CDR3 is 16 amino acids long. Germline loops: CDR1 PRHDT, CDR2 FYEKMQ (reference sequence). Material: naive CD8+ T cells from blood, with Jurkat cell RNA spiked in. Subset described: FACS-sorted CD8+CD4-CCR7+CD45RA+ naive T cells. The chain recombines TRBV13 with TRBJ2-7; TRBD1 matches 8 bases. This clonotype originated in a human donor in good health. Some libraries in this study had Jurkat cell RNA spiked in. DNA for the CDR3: TGTGCCAGCAGCTTAGGCCTGTCAGGGGGCGGCTACGAGCAGTACTTC. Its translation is CASSLGLSGGGYEQYF.